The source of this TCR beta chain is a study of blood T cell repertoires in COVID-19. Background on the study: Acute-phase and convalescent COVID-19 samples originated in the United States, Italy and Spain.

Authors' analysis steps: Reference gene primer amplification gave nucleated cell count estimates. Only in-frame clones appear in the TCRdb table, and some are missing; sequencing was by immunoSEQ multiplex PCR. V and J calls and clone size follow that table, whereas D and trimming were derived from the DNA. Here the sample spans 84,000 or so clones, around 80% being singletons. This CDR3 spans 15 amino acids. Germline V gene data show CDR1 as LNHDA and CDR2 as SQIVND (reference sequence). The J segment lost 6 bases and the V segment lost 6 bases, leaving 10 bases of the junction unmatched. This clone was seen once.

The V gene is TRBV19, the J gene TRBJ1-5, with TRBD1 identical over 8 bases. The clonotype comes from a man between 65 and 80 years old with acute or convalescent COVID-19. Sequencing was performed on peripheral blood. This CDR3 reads CASRNGQGKSQPQHF. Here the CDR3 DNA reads TGTGCCAGTAGAAATGGACAGGGAAAGAGTCAGCCCCAGCATTTT.